The rows below give T cell receptor beta chains drawn from one sample of a study of blood T cell repertoires in COVID-19. Here immunoSEQ multiplex PCR was the method, and the copy in TCRdb shows in-frame clones only, minus some. The data show over 150,000 clones, more than 85% seen once. Sequenced input: peripheral blood. These TCRs come from a man between 25 and 39 years old with acute or convalescent COVID-19. CDR3s include the opening cysteine and the closing phenylalanine or tryptophan. A D gene is named only where the DNA matches it firmly. Rows may omit the clone size; those that give it use once, few, many or a size class.

j_gene: TRBJ1-6
d_gene: TRBD1
abundance: -
v_gene: TRBV6-1
len: 16
CDR3nt: TGTGCCAGCAGTGAAGGGGGGGGCAGGGGGCAATCACCCCTCCACTTT
CDR3aa: CASSEGGGRGQSPLHF

j_gene: TRBJ2-5
d_gene: -
abundance: -
v_gene: TRBV5-4
len: 12
CDR3nt: TGTGCCAGCAGCTTCGACTCCCAGACCCAGTACTTC
CDR3aa: CASSFDSQTQYF

j_gene: TRBJ1-4
d_gene: TRBD1
abundance: -
v_gene: TRBV28
len: 14
CDR3nt: TGTGCCATCGGACAGGGCCCAACTAATGAAAAACTGTTTTTT
CDR3aa: CAIGQGPTNEKLFF

j_gene: TRBJ2-6
d_gene: -
abundance: -
v_gene: TRBV20-1
len: 17
CDR3nt: TGCAGTGCTAGTGGGAGACCCCGGGAATCTGGGGCCAACGTCCTGACTTTC
CDR3aa: CSASGRPRESGANVLTF

j_gene: TRBJ2-3
d_gene: -
abundance: -
v_gene: TRBV30
len: 13
CDR3nt: TGTGCCTGGAGTGTTCGGGGAGGAGATACGCAGTATTTT
CDR3aa: CAWSVRGGDTQYF

j_gene: TRBJ2-7
d_gene: -
abundance: -
v_gene: TRBV5-1
len: 14
CDR3nt: TGCGCCAGCAGCTTGGACGGGTTTAACTACGAGCAGTACTTC
CDR3aa: CASSLDGFNYEQYF

j_gene: TRBJ1-2
d_gene: -
abundance: -
v_gene: TRBV2
len: 15
CDR3nt: TGTGCCAGCAGTGAATTTGTTCGGGGATTCGAGGGCTACACCTTC
CDR3aa: CASSEFVRGFEGYTF

j_gene: TRBJ1-5
d_gene: -
abundance: -
v_gene: TRBV28
len: 15
CDR3nt: TGTGCCAGTAACACTGTACAGGGAAGAAATCAGCCCCAGCATTTT
CDR3aa: CASNTVQGRNQPQHF

j_gene: TRBJ1-2
d_gene: -
abundance: -
v_gene: TRBV6-1
len: 14
CDR3nt: TGTGCCAGCAGTGAAAGGCAGGTCTTCTATGGCTACACCTTC
CDR3aa: CASSERQVFYGYTF

j_gene: TRBJ1-3
d_gene: TRBD1
abundance: -
v_gene: TRBV5-1
len: 17
CDR3nt: TGCGCCAGCAGCTTAACCGGGACAGAGACCTCTGGAAACACCATATATTTT
CDR3aa: CASSLTGTETSGNTIYF

j_gene: TRBJ1-2
d_gene: -
abundance: once
v_gene: TRBV30
len: 14
CDR3nt: TGTGCCTGGAGTGAGGGGGGGCTAATCTATGGCTACACCTTC
CDR3aa: CAWSEGGLIYGYTF

j_gene: TRBJ1-2
d_gene: -
abundance: -
v_gene: TRBV27
len: 16
CDR3nt: TGTGCCAGCAGTTTCAAAGACAGCCGGTGGGGCTATGGCTACACCTTC
CDR3aa: CASSFKDSRWGYGYTF

j_gene: TRBJ1-1
d_gene: -
abundance: -
v_gene: TRBV6-5
len: 13
CDR3nt: TGTGCCAGCAGTTACTCCAGGAACACTGAAGCTTTCTTT
CDR3aa: CASSYSRNTEAFF

j_gene: TRBJ2-1
d_gene: -
abundance: -
v_gene: TRBV5-1
len: 16
CDR3nt: TGCGCCAGCAGCCTCACCGACATCGGGGGGCGAGGTGAGCAGTTCTTC
CDR3aa: CASSLTDIGGRGEQFF

j_gene: TRBJ1-5
d_gene: TRBD1
abundance: -
v_gene: TRBV19
len: 17
CDR3nt: TGTGCCAGTATGGACAGGGGATCGTGGTATAGCAATCAGCCCCAGCATTTT
CDR3aa: CASMDRGSWYSNQPQHF

j_gene: TRBJ1-2
d_gene: -
abundance: -
v_gene: TRBV15
len: 13
CDR3nt: TGTGCCACCAGTCAGGGTGGTAACTATGGCTACACCTTC
CDR3aa: CATSQGGNYGYTF

j_gene: TRBJ1-1
d_gene: -
abundance: -
v_gene: TRBV18
len: 15
CDR3nt: TGTGCCAGCTCACCGGACGTAGGAGGGCGGACTGAAGCTTTCTTT
CDR3aa: CASSPDVGGRTEAFF

j_gene: TRBJ1-1
d_gene: -
abundance: -
v_gene: TRBV12-3/TRBV12-4
len: 13
CDR3nt: TGTGCCAGCAGCTTGGGGGCGGTAGCTGAAGCTTTCTTT
CDR3aa: CASSLGAVAEAFF

j_gene: TRBJ1-5
d_gene: TRBD1
abundance: -
v_gene: TRBV7-2
len: 15
CDR3nt: TGTGCCAGCAGCTCATATTTCCAGGGGGATCAGCCCCAGCATTTT
CDR3aa: CASSSYFQGDQPQHF

j_gene: TRBJ2-1
d_gene: TRBD2
abundance: -
v_gene: TRBV4-2
len: 16
CDR3nt: TGTGCCAGCAGCCCAGGGGAGAGCGGGAGGGACAATGAGCAGTTCTTC
CDR3aa: CASSPGESGRDNEQFF

j_gene: TRBJ1-1
d_gene: -
abundance: -
v_gene: TRBV9
len: 14
CDR3nt: TGTGCCAGCAGCGTTTTACAGATGAACACTGAAGCTTTCTTT
CDR3aa: CASSVLQMNTEAFF

j_gene: TRBJ1-5
d_gene: -
abundance: once
v_gene: TRBV28
len: 18
CDR3nt: TGTGCCAGCAGTTTTCTCTACTTCCCCGGACATTCCAATCAGCCCCAGCATTTT
CDR3aa: CASSFLYFPGHSNQPQHF

j_gene: TRBJ2-1
d_gene: TRBD2
abundance: -
v_gene: TRBV6-6
len: 15
CDR3nt: TGTGCCAGCAGTTACCGGACTAGCGGGAGGGATGAGCAGTTCTTC
CDR3aa: CASSYRTSGRDEQFF

j_gene: TRBJ1-2
d_gene: TRBD1
abundance: -
v_gene: TRBV20-1
len: 15
CDR3nt: TGCAGTGCTAGTCTATCGGACAGGGAGAACTATGGCTACACCTTC
CDR3aa: CSASLSDRENYGYTF

j_gene: TRBJ1-2
d_gene: -
abundance: once
v_gene: TRBV6-6
len: 14
CDR3nt: TGTGCCAGCAGTTATTTCGACAGTCAGAGAGGCTACACCTTC
CDR3aa: CASSYFDSQRGYTF

j_gene: TRBJ2-1
d_gene: -
abundance: -
v_gene: TRBV6-5
len: 13
CDR3nt: TGTGCCAGCACCCGGGAGTATGACAATGAGCAGTTCTTC
CDR3aa: CASTREYDNEQFF

j_gene: TRBJ2-7
d_gene: TRBD2
abundance: -
v_gene: TRBV4-1
len: 13
CDR3nt: TGCGCCAGCAGAGGACTAGCCTCCTACGAGCAGTACTTC
CDR3aa: CASRGLASYEQYF

j_gene: TRBJ2-7
d_gene: TRBD2
abundance: -
v_gene: TRBV11-2
len: 14
CDR3nt: TGTGCCAGCAGCTTCCGCCTAGCGGGATCCGAGCAGTACTTC
CDR3aa: CASSFRLAGSEQYF

j_gene: TRBJ2-2
d_gene: TRBD2
abundance: -
v_gene: TRBV6-6
len: 14
CDR3nt: TGTGCCAGCAGGGAGCGGGGGAACACCGGGGAGCTGTTTTTT
CDR3aa: CASRERGNTGELFF

j_gene: TRBJ1-1
d_gene: TRBD1
abundance: -
v_gene: TRBV5-8
len: 15
CDR3nt: TGTGCCAGCAGCAGAAGACAGGGGGGGAATTCTGAAGCTTTCTTT
CDR3aa: CASSRRQGGNSEAFF

j_gene: TRBJ2-2
d_gene: -
abundance: -
v_gene: TRBV9
len: 16
CDR3nt: TGTGCCAGCAGCGCCGCCGGGAGTCCGAACACCGGGGAGCTGTTTTTT
CDR3aa: CASSAAGSPNTGELFF

j_gene: TRBJ2-1
d_gene: TRBD2
abundance: -
v_gene: TRBV3-1/TRBV3-2
len: 12
CDR3nt: TGTGCCAGCAGCCGCACTAGCGTCGTGCAGTTCTTC
CDR3aa: CASSRTSVVQFF

j_gene: TRBJ1-5
d_gene: -
abundance: -
v_gene: TRBV28
len: 15
CDR3nt: TGTGCCAGCAGTTTTTGGGCACAAAACAATCAGCCCCAGCATTTT
CDR3aa: CASSFWAQNNQPQHF

j_gene: TRBJ2-2
d_gene: TRBD2
abundance: -
v_gene: TRBV10-1
len: 16
CDR3nt: TGCGCCAGCAGTGATAGAGCGGGAGTAAGGGTCGGGGAGCTGTTTTTT
CDR3aa: CASSDRAGVRVGELFF

j_gene: TRBJ1-6
d_gene: -
abundance: -
v_gene: TRBV5-4
len: 15
CDR3nt: TGTGCCAGCAGCCCCGGGAGGACTATGGATTCACCCCTCCACTTT
CDR3aa: CASSPGRTMDSPLHF

j_gene: TRBJ1-2
d_gene: -
abundance: -
v_gene: TRBV10-2
len: 14
CDR3nt: TGCGCCAGTGATACAGGGTGGGAATACGGTGGCTACACCTTC
CDR3aa: CASDTGWEYGGYTF

j_gene: TRBJ2-7
d_gene: -
abundance: few
v_gene: TRBV7-9
len: 16
CDR3nt: TGTGCCAGCAGCTTAGCGCGAGCCGGAGGGACCTACGAGCAGTACTTC
CDR3aa: CASSLARAGGTYEQYF

j_gene: TRBJ1-5
d_gene: -
abundance: -
v_gene: TRBV27
len: 13
CDR3nt: TGTGCCAGCAGTTTCGGGGACAATCAGCCCCAGCATTTT
CDR3aa: CASSFGDNQPQHF

j_gene: TRBJ1-1
d_gene: TRBD1
abundance: -
v_gene: TRBV9
len: 15
CDR3nt: TGTGCCAGCAGCGTTACCACAGGGGTGGGCACTGAAGCTTTCTTT
CDR3aa: CASSVTTGVGTEAFF

j_gene: TRBJ1-5
d_gene: TRBD1
abundance: few
v_gene: TRBV18
len: 14
CDR3nt: TGTGCCAGCTCACCGGACAGGGCAAATCAGCCCCAGCATTTT
CDR3aa: CASSPDRANQPQHF

j_gene: TRBJ2-7
d_gene: TRBD1
abundance: -
v_gene: TRBV29-1
len: 14
CDR3nt: TGCAGCGTCATTAACCGGGACAGAAGCCACGAGCAGTACTTC
CDR3aa: CSVINRDRSHEQYF

j_gene: TRBJ2-7
d_gene: -
abundance: few
v_gene: TRBV23-1
len: 16
CDR3nt: TGCGCCAGCACTCACTCCAGACAGAGCAGCTCCTACGAGCAGTACTTC
CDR3aa: CASTHSRQSSSYEQYF

j_gene: TRBJ2-2
d_gene: -
abundance: -
v_gene: TRBV27
len: 12
CDR3nt: TGTGCCAGCAGTTTTAGGGGCGGGGAGCTGTTTTTT
CDR3aa: CASSFRGGELFF

j_gene: TRBJ1-2
d_gene: -
abundance: once
v_gene: TRBV7-9
len: 14
CDR3nt: TGTGCCAGCAGCTTATTTAACCAGGACTATGGCTACACCTTC
CDR3aa: CASSLFNQDYGYTF

j_gene: TRBJ1-2
d_gene: -
abundance: -
v_gene: TRBV6-5
len: 11
CDR3nt: TGTGCCAGCACGGGGGGCTATGGCTACACCTTC
CDR3aa: CASTGGYGYTF

j_gene: TRBJ1-2
d_gene: TRBD1
abundance: -
v_gene: TRBV3-1/TRBV3-2
len: 14
CDR3nt: TGTGCCAGCAGCCAGGAGACAGGGCTCCGGGGCTACACCTTC
CDR3aa: CASSQETGLRGYTF

j_gene: TRBJ2-3
d_gene: TRBD2
abundance: -
v_gene: TRBV15
len: 17
CDR3nt: TGTGCCACCAGCAGAGGGGGACTAGCGGGAAGAGCAGATACGCAGTATTTT
CDR3aa: CATSRGGLAGRADTQYF

j_gene: TRBJ1-6
d_gene: -
abundance: -
v_gene: TRBV19
len: 15
CDR3nt: TGTGCCAGTAGTATGCGGGAGAGATATAATTCACCCCTCCACTTT
CDR3aa: CASSMRERYNSPLHF

j_gene: TRBJ1-5
d_gene: -
abundance: -
v_gene: TRBV4-2
len: 13
CDR3nt: TGTGCCAGCAGCCAAGATCTCGAGCAGCCCCAGCATTTT
CDR3aa: CASSQDLEQPQHF

j_gene: TRBJ1-5
d_gene: -
abundance: -
v_gene: TRBV5-6
len: 15
CDR3nt: TGTGCCAGCAGCCTGCTAGACAGTAACAATCAGCCCCAGCATTTT
CDR3aa: CASSLLDSNNQPQHF

j_gene: TRBJ1-3
d_gene: -
abundance: -
v_gene: TRBV19
len: 18
CDR3nt: TGTGCCAGTAGTATAGGCCTTCTCTCCCAGCGCTCTGGAAACACCATATATTTT
CDR3aa: CASSIGLLSQRSGNTIYF

j_gene: TRBJ2-7
d_gene: -
abundance: -
v_gene: TRBV27
len: 13
CDR3nt: TGTGCCAGCAGTTTACGCAGGGAGGACGAGCAGTACTTC
CDR3aa: CASSLRREDEQYF